This T cell receptor beta chain was captured by sequencing in a study of blood T cell repertoires in COVID-19. The CDR3 spans 17 residues. Germline V gives CDR1 SGHTA, CDR2 FQGNSA. V dropped 5 bases and J dropped 3; count of bases not matched to a gene: 11. Some clones are missing from TCRdb's copy, which holds only in-frame ones; the method was immunoSEQ multiplex PCR. The table includes 200,000 to 250,000 clones, around 86% detected once. The rearrangement links TRBV7-2 to TRBJ2-2, with 8 bases identical to TRBD2. The sequencing input was peripheral blood. The source of this sequence is a man in his sixties who had recovered from COVID-19. This chain's CDR3 is CASSPKRAGGYTGELFF. As DNA, the CDR3 is TGTGCCAGCAGCCCCAAACGGGCGGGAGGTTACACCGGGGAGCTGTTTTTT.